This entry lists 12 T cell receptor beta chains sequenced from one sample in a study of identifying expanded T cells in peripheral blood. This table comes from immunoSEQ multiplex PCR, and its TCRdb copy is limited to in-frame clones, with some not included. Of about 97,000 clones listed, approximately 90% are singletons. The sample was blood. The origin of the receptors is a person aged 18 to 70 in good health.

The DNA of the CDR3 is TGTGCCAGCAGCCCCCTTTCGACCGTTACCTACGAGCAGTACTTC. This gives the protein CASSPLSTVTYEQYF. V usage is TRBV11-2 and J usage is TRBJ2-7, with D unresolved. This CDR3 has 15 residues. CDR1 and CDR2 from the germline V gene are SGHAT and FQNNGV. V was pared by 5 bases and J by 2 bases, with 16 bases between.

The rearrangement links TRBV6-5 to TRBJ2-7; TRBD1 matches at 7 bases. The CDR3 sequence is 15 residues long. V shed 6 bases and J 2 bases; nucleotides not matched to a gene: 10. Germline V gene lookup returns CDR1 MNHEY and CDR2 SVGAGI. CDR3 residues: CASSWGGGQPYEQYF. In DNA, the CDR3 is TGTGCCAGCAGCTGGGGTGGGGGACAGCCCTACGAGCAGTACTTC.

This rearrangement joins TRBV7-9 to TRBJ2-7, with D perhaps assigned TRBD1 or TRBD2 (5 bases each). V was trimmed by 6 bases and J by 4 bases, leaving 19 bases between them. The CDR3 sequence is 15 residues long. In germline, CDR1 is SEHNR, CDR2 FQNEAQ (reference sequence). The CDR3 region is CASRPTGTKGYEQYF. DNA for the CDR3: TGTGCCAGCAGACCCACCGGGACCAAGGGTTACGAGCAGTACTTC.

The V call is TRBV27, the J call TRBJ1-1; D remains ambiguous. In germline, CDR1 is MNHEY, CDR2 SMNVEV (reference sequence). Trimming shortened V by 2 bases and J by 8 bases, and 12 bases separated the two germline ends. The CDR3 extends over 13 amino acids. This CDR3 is CASSLTRLGEAFF. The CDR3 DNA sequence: TGTGCCAGCAGTTTAACTCGCTTGGGGGAAGCTTTCTTT.

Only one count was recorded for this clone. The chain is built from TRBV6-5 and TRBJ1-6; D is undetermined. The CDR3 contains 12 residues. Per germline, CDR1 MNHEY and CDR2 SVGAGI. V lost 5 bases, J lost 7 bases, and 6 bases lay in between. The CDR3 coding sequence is TGTGCCAGCAGTGTTAGGAATTCACCCCTCCACTTT. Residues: CASSVRNSPLHF.

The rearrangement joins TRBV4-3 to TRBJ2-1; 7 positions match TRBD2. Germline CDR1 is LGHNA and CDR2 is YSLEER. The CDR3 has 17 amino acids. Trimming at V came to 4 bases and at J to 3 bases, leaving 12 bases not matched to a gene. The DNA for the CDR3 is TGCGCCAGCAGCCCCTCTTTTGGGGGGGTATTCTACAATGAGCAGTTCTTC. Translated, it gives CASSPSFGGVFYNEQFF.

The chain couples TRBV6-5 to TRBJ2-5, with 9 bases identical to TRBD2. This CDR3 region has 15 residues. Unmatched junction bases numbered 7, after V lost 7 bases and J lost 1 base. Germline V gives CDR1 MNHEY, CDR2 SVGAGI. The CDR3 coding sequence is TGTGCCAGCATACCTGCGGGGGGGTCCCAAGAGACCCAGTACTTC. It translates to CASIPAGGSQETQYF.

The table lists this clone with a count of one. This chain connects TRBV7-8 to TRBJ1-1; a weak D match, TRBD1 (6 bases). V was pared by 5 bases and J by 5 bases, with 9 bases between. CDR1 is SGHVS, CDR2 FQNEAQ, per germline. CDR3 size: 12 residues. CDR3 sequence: CASSPQGTEAFF. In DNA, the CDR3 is TGTGCCAGCAGCCCTCAGGGGACTGAAGCTTTCTTT.

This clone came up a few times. The DNA for the CDR3 is TGTGCCAGCAGGAGGACGCCTGAGGGGGGTCAGCCCCAGCATTTT. Its protein product is CASRRTPEGGQPQHF. The J gene is TRBJ1-5, the V gene TRBV6-5; D is possibly TRBD1 (6 bases). This CDR3 contains 15 residues. CDR1 and CDR2 (germline): MNHEY, SVGAGI. V lost 6 bases and J lost 6, with 18 bases in between.

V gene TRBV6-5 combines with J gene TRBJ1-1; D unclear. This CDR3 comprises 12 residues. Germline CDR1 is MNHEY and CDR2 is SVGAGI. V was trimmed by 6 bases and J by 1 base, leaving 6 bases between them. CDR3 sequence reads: CASRDWNTEAFF. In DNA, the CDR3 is TGTGCCAGCAGAGACTGGAACACTGAAGCTTTCTTT.

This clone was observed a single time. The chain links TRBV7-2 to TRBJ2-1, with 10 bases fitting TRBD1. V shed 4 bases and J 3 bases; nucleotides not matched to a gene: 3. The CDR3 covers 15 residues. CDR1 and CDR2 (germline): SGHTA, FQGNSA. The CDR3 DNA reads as TGTGCCAGCAGCTCCCGGGACAGGGGCTACAATGAGCAGTTCTTC. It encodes CASSSRDRGYNEQFF.

CDR3 sequence reads: CASSSPGGVISNQPQHF. CDR3 DNA sequence: TGTGCCAGCAGCTCTCCCGGAGGGGTAATTAGCAATCAGCCCCAGCATTTT. V and J are TRBV7-2 and TRBJ1-5; D perhaps matches TRBD1 (5 bases). Trimming removed 4 bases from V and 0 bases from J, with 16 bases in between. The germline V gene encodes CDR1 SGHTA and CDR2 FQGNSA. This CDR3 has 17 amino acids.